This T cell receptor (beta chain) comes out of a study of T cells after yellow fever vaccination. TCRdb ran MiXCR on the 5' RACE reads and lists one entry per CDR3 protein. The profile shows some 300,000 distinct CDR3 sequences, 8.7% of them singletons. This clonotype was observed a few times. Germline V lookup: CDR1 LNHDA, CDR2 SQIVND (reference sequence). The CDR3 spans 15 residues. V gave up 6 bases and J gave up 8 bases; unmatched junction bases: 8. This chain links TRBV19 with TRBJ2-2, with 11 bases that match TRBD2. The sequencing used CD4+ T cells sorted from PBMCs, collected 5 days after the yellow fever booster vaccination. The receptor's source is a man aged 18 to 29 who received the YFV17D yellow fever vaccine. DNA for the CDR3: TGTGCCAGTAGGCTGACTAGCGGGGTTCGTGGGGAGCTGTTTTTT. Translating it yields CASRLTSGVRGELFF.